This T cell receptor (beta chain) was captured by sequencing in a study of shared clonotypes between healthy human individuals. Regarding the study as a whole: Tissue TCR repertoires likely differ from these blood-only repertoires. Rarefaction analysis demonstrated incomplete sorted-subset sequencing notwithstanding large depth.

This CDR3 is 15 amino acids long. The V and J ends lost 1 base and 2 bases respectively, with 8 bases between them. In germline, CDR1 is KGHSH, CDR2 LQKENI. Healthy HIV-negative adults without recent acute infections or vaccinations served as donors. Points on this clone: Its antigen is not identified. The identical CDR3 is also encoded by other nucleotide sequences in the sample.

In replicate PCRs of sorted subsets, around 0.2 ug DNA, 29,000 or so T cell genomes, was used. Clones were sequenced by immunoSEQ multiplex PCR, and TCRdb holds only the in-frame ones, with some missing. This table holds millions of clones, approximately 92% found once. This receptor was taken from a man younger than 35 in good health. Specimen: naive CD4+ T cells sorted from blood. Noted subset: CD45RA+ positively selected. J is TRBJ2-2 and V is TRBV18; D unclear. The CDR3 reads CASSPQGSNTGELFF. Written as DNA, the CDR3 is TGTGCCAGCTCACCACAGGGCTCAAACACCGGGGAGCTGTTTTTT. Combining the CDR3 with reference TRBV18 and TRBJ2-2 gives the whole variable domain NAGVMQNPRHLVRRRGQEARLRCSPMKGHSHVYWYRQLPEEGLKFMVYLQKENIIDESGMPKERFSAEFPKEGPSILRIQQVVRGDSAAYFCASSPQGSNTGELFFGEGSRLTVL.